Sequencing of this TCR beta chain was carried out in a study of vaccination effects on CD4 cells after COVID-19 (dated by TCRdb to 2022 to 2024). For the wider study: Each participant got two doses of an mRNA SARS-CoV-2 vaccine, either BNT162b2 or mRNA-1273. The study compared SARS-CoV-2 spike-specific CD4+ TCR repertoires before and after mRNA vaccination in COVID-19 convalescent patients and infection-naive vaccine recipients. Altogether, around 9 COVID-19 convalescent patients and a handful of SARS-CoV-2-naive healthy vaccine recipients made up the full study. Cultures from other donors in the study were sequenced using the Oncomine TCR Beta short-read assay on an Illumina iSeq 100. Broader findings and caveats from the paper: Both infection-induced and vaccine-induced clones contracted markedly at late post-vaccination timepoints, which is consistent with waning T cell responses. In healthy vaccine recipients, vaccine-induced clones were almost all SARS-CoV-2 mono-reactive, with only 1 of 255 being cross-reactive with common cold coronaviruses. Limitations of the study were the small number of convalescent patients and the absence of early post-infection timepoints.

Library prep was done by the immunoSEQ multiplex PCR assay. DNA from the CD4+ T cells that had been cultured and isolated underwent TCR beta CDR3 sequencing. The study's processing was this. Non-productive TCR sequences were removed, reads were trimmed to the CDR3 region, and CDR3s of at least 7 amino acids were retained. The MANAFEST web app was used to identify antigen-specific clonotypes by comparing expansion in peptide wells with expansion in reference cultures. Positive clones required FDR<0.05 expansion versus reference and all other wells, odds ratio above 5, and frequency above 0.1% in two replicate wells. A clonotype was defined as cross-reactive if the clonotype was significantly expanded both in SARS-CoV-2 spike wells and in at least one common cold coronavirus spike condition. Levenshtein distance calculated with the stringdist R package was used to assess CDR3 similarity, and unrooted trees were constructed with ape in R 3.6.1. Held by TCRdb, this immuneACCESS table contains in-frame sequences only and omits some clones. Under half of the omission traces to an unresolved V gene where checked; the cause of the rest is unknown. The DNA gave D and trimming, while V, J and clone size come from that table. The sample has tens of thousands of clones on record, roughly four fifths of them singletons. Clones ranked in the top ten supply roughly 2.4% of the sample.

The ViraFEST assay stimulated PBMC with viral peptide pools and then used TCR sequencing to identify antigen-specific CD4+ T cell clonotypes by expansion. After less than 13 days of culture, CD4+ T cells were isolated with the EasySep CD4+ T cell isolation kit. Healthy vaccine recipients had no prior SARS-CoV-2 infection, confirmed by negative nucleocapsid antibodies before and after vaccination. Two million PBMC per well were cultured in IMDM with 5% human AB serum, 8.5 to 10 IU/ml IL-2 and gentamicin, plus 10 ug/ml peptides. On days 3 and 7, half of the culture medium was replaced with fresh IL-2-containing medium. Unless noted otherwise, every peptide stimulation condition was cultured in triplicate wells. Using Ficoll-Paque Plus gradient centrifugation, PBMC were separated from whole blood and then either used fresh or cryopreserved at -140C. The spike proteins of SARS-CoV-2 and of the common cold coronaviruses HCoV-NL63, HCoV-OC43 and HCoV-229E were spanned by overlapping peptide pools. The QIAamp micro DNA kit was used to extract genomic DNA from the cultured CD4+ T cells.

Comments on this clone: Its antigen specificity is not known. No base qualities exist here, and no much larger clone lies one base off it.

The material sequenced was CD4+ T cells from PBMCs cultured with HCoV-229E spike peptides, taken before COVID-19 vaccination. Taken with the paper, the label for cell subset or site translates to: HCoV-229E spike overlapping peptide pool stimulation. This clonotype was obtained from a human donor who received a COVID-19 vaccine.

The CDR3 loop reads CASSQWGVMNTEAFF. The DNA sequence follows: TGCGCCAGCAGCCAATGGGGGGTTATGAACACTGAAGCTTTCTTT. The chain is made from TRBV4-1 and TRBJ1-1, with a tentative D gene TRBD1 over 5 matching bases. The trim is 2 bases for V and 0 bases for J, with a gap of 10 bases between the germline ends. Counted from cysteine to phenylalanine, this CDR3 has 15 amino acids. The entry retains the CDR3 DNA only, 45 bases that are in frame from base 1. In the germline V gene, CDR1 corresponds to MGHRA and CDR2 to YSYEKL.